What follows are 28 T cell receptor beta chains derived from one specimen sequenced in a study of blood T cell repertoires in COVID-19. Assay: immunoSEQ multiplex PCR; the TCRdb copy retains only in-frame clones and omits some. The sample carries fewer than 150,000 clones, 75% to 90% recorded once. The sequenced sample was peripheral blood. The receptor set was obtained from a woman aged 60-75 years with COVID-19, enrolled during active disease.

The chain couples TRBV3-1 (or the pseudogene TRBV3-2) to TRBJ2-7; a possible D gene is TRBD1 (7 bases). This CDR3 contains 16 residues. The V gene lost 3 bases and the J gene lost 5 bases, with 20 bases spanning the gap. Germline CDR1 and CDR2: LGHDT and YNNKEL (reference sequence). Here the CDR3 reads CASSHFVGGGADEQYF. The DNA for the CDR3 is TGTGCCAGCAGCCACTTTGTCGGAGGGGGCGCGGACGAGCAGTACTTC.

The chain carries TRBV12-5 and TRBJ2-3; possibly TRBD1 for D (6 bases). The CDR3 has 15 residues. The V end was cut by 2 bases, the J end by 2 bases, with 11 bases between. Germline values: CDR1 LGHNT, CDR2 FRNRAP. For the CDR3, the DNA is TGTGCTAGTGGTTTGCCTCGACAGGCCACAGATACGCAGTATTTT. This sequence encodes CASGLPRQATDTQYF. Drawing the rest from reference TRBV12-5 and TRBJ2-3, the complete variable domain is DARVTQTPRHKVTEMGQEVTMRCQPILGHNTVFWYRQTMMQGLELLAYFRNRAPLDDSGMPKDRFSAEMPDATLATLKIQPSEPRDSAVYFCASGLPRQATDTQYFGPGTRLTVL.

The chain has TRBV5-3 and TRBJ1-3; 9 positions agree with TRBD1. TRBV5-3 is given ORF status, its function remaining uncertain. The CDR3 is 14 residues long. V gave up 8 bases and J gave up 6 bases; unmatched junction bases: 9. Here the CDR3 DNA reads TGTGCCAGCCCCCGGGACAGGGAAGAAAACACCATATATTTT. This codes for CASPRDREENTIYF.

This chain's CDR3 is CASSRSQGNQPQHF. DNA for the CDR3: TGTGCCAGCAGCCGATCGCAGGGTAATCAGCCCCAGCATTTT. V and J are TRBV6-5 and TRBJ1-5; tentatively, D is TRBD1 (5 bases). The CDR3 has 14 residues. Trimming removed 6 bases at V and 4 bases at J, with 13 bases between. Per germline, CDR1 MNHEY and CDR2 SVGAGI.

This chain joins TRBV6-5 and TRBJ1-1; a possible D gene is TRBD1 (5 bases). V was shortened by 4 bases and J by 7 bases, with 16 bases between the two germline ends. The CDR3 contains 14 residues. Germline CDR1 is MNHEY and CDR2 is SVGAGI. CDR3 DNA sequence: TGTGCCAGCAGTTTCCTATCACGGGGGGATGAAGCTTTCTTT. Its protein product is CASSFLSRGDEAFF.

The chain links TRBV11-1 to TRBJ1-2; 11 bases align to TRBD1. The J segment lost 3 bases and the V segment lost 5 bases, leaving 8 bases of the junction unmatched. Germline-derived CDR1 and CDR2 are SGHAT and FQDESV (reference sequence). CDR3 length: 16 amino acids. CDR3 loop: CASSPWTGGVDYGYTF. CDR3 sequence (DNA): TGTGCCAGCAGCCCCTGGACAGGGGGCGTCGACTATGGCTACACCTTC.

This sequence joins TRBV4-3 and TRBJ1-1; the match to TRBD1 covers 8 bases. Germline CDR1 LGHNA, CDR2 YSLEER. The CDR3 contains 14 residues. V shed 0 bases, J shed 7 bases, and the junction held 4 bases outside the gene matches. The CDR3 DNA follows: TGCGCCAGCAGCCAAGATGACAGGGGTATTGAAGCTTTCTTT. This gives the protein CASSQDDRGIEAFF.

V and J are TRBV18 and TRBJ2-5; 12 bases map to TRBD2. Germline CDR1 KGHSH, CDR2 LQKENI. V dropped 5 bases and J dropped 4; count of bases not matched to a gene: 8. This CDR3 is 16 amino acids long. CDR3 in DNA: TGTGCCAGCTCATCACGACTAGCGGGGGAGGCAGAGACCCAGTACTTC. It yields the protein CASSSRLAGEAETQYF. Full variable domain (missing parts from reference TRBV18 and TRBJ2-5): NAGVMQNPRHLVRRRGQEARLRCSPMKGHSHVYWYRQLPEEGLKFMVYLQKENIIDESGMPKERFSAEFPKEGPSILRIQQVVRGDSAAYFCASSSRLAGEAETQYFGPGTRLLVL.

CDR3 bases: TGTGCCAGCAGTTACAGGACAGACTATGGCTACACCTTC. It translates to CASSYRTDYGYTF. This chain connects TRBV6-6 to TRBJ1-2; D might be TRBD1 (6 bases). In germline, CDR1 is MNHNY, CDR2 SVGAGI (reference sequence). The CDR3 has 13 residues. Deletions cut 2 bases from V and 3 bases from J, with 7 bases between.

The chain carries TRBV7-9 and TRBJ2-1; D is uncertain. Trimming stripped 0 bases from V and 7 bases from J, with 4 bases between. This CDR3 has 12 amino acids. In germline, CDR1 is SEHNR, CDR2 FQNEAQ (reference sequence). The CDR3 reads CASSLARNEQFF. The CDR3, as DNA: TGTGCCAGCAGCTTAGCGAGGAATGAGCAGTTCTTC.

The chain employs TRBV7-9 and TRBJ1-6; TRBD1 agrees at 10 bases. The CDR3 sequence is 15 residues long. Germline CDR1 is SEHNR and CDR2 is FQNEAQ (reference sequence). After removal of 4 bases from V and 9 bases from J, the junction contained 6 bases not matched to a gene. In DNA, the CDR3 is TGTGCCAGCAGCTCCCCGACAGGGGGCACTTCACCCCTCCACTTT. Translating gives CASSSPTGGTSPLHF.

A few counts support this clone. The chain carries TRBV6-5 and TRBJ1-2; 7 bases fit TRBD1. CDR1 is MNHEY and CDR2 is SVGAGI in the germline V gene. V dropped 4 bases and J dropped 5; count of bases not matched to a gene: 10. The CDR3 is 15 amino acids. The CDR3 coding sequence is TGTGCCAGCAGTTTTCACCCCACAGGGGAGTATGGCTACACCTTC. This encodes CASSFHPTGEYGYTF.

The chain combines TRBV5-1 with TRBJ1-4, with 10 nucleotides matching TRBD1. This CDR3 spans 17 amino acids. V trimming: 4 bases; J trimming: 3 bases; junction bases outside the gene matches: 9. The V gene's germline CDR1 is SGHRS and CDR2 YFSETQ. The DNA of the CDR3 is TGCGCCAGCAGCCCGGGGACAGGGGTTTCGGCTAATGAAAAACTGTTTTTT. Protein: CASSPGTGVSANEKLFF.

The chain links TRBV29-1 to TRBJ1-1; 8 bases match TRBD1. CDR1 and CDR2 from the germline V gene are SQVTM and ANQGSEA. This CDR3 is built from 16 residues. The V gene end was trimmed by 4 bases and the J gene end by 3 bases; junction bases not matched to a gene: 13. CDR3 sequence (DNA): TGCAGCGTTGTGGGGGCAGGGGGCTGGGTTGACACTGAAGCTTTCTTT. Residues: CSVVGAGGWVDTEAFF.

The genes are TRBV5-1 and TRBJ2-3; the match to TRBD1 covers 9 bases. CDR1 SGHRS and CDR2 YFSETQ come from the germline V gene. The CDR3 contains 16 residues. The J segment lost 0 bases and the V segment lost 4 bases, leaving 6 bases of the junction unmatched. Here the CDR3 reads CASSLQGAPSTDTQYF. In DNA, the CDR3 is TGCGCCAGCAGCCTACAGGGGGCCCCTAGCACAGATACGCAGTATTTT.

V is TRBV3-1 (or the pseudogene TRBV3-2) and J is TRBJ1-2; tentative D call: TRBD1 (5 bases). The V gene lost 3 bases and the J gene lost 8 bases, with 13 bases spanning the gap. The length of the CDR3 is 13 residues. The germline gives CDR1 LGHDT, CDR2 YNNKEL (reference sequence). CDR3 sequence: CASSQLDKGGYTF. CDR3 in DNA: TGTGCCAGCAGCCAGTTAGACAAGGGGGGCTACACCTTC.

This clone was seen a single time. The chain couples TRBV5-1 to TRBJ1-6; 8 nucleotides agree with TRBD1. This CDR3 is 14 amino acids long. V lost 8 bases, J lost 8 bases, and 9 bases stayed unmatched. CDR1 and CDR2 from the germline V gene are SGHRS and YFSETQ. Here the CDR3 DNA reads TGCGCCAGTTCAGGACAGGGTAGGGATTCACCCCTCCACTTT. It yields the protein CASSGQGRDSPLHF. Looking up the rest from reference TRBV5-1 and TRBJ1-6 gives the full variable domain: KAGVTQTPRYLIKTRGQQVTLSCSPISGHRSVSWYQQTPGQGLQFLFEYFSETQRNKGNFPGRFSGRQFSNSRSEMNVSTLELGDSALYLCASSGQGRDSPLHFGNGTRLTVT.

J is TRBJ1-1 and V is TRBV7-9; perhaps TRBD1 as D (5 bases). Germline V gene data show CDR1 as SEHNR and CDR2 as FQNEAQ (reference sequence). Trimming removed 1 base at V and 1 base at J, with 13 bases between. The CDR3 is made up of 16 amino acids. The CDR3 loop is CASSLVYDRPNTEAFF. CDR3 nucleotides: TGTGCCAGCAGCTTAGTTTACGACAGACCGAACACTGAAGCTTTCTTT.

The chain uses TRBV5-8 and TRBJ1-6; D is perhaps TRBD1 (5 bases). The germline V gene encodes CDR1 SGHTS and CDR2 YDEGEE. This CDR3 contains 18 residues. V lost 0 bases, J lost 0 bases, and 13 bases lay in between. CDR3 sequence: CASSLERQFPSYNSPLHF. The CDR3 region has the DNA TGTGCCAGCAGCTTGGAACGACAGTTTCCCTCCTATAATTCACCCCTCCACTTT. Together with reference TRBV5-8 and TRBJ1-6, the CDR3 gives the full variable domain: EAGVTQSPTHLIKTRGQQATLRCSPISGHTSVYWYQQALGLGLQFLLWYDEGEERNRGNFPPRFSGRQFPNYSSELNVNALELEDSALYLCASSLERQFPSYNSPLHFGNGTRLTVT.

The chain links TRBV6-5 to TRBJ1-3, with D possibly being TRBD1 (6 bases). Between the trimmed V and J ends, which lost 8 bases and 0 bases, there was a span of 14 bases. This CDR3 has 15 amino acids. Germline CDR1 is MNHEY and CDR2 is SVGAGI. CDR3 amino acids: CASLDSYYSGNTIYF. CDR3 bases: TGTGCCAGCCTGGACAGTTACTACTCTGGAAACACCATATATTTT.

The rearrangement uses TRBV5-1 and TRBJ1-6, with 7 bases identical to TRBD1. J gave up 4 bases and V 4 bases, and 5 bases lay outside the gene matches. CDR3 size: 15 residues. Germline lookup yields CDR1 SGHRS and CDR2 YFSETQ. The CDR3 sequence is CASSGGTAYNSPLHF. CDR3 DNA sequence: TGCGCCAGCAGCGGGGGGACAGCTTATAATTCACCCCTCCACTTT.

Of note for this clone: The same CDR3 can be traced to other DNA sequences in this sample. The CDR3 nucleotides read TGTGCCAGCAGTTCGCCGGGTGAAAAACTGTTTTTT. Its protein product is CASSSPGEKLFF. This chain uses TRBV12-3 or TRBV12-4 with TRBJ1-4, with no clear D. CDR3 length: 12 amino acids. Trimming removed 4 bases from V and 7 bases from J, with 7 bases in between.

The chain has TRBV12-5 and TRBJ2-6; 8 nucleotides line up with TRBD1. The CDR3 runs to 17 residues. From germline, CDR1 is LGHNT and CDR2 FRNRAP. With 3 bases clipped from V and 2 bases from J, the junction kept 6 bases outside the gene matches. CDR3 nucleotide sequence: TGTGCTAGTGGTTTTTGGACAGGGCTTACTGGGGCCAACGTCCTGACTTTC. This gives the protein CASGFWTGLTGANVLTF. Looking up the rest from reference TRBV12-5 and TRBJ2-6 gives the full variable domain: DARVTQTPRHKVTEMGQEVTMRCQPILGHNTVFWYRQTMMQGLELLAYFRNRAPLDDSGMPKDRFSAEMPDATLATLKIQPSEPRDSAVYFCASGFWTGLTGANVLTFGAGSRLTVL.

The rearrangement links TRBV2 to TRBJ2-1; the D is unclear. V lost 6 bases to trimming and J lost 1 base, with 19 bases between them. CDR1 is SNHLY and CDR2 is FYNNEI in the germline V gene. The CDR3 runs to 17 residues. Here the CDR3 reads CASSPTDIQSSYNEQFF. In nucleotides, the CDR3 is TGTGCCAGCAGCCCCACCGATATACAGAGTTCCTACAATGAGCAGTTCTTC.

CDR3 bases: TGTGCCAGCAGCTTAGGAGATCACCAAGAGACCCAGTACTTC. Amino acids: CASSLGDHQETQYF. The rearrangement links TRBV7-2 to TRBJ2-5, with unresolved D. The CDR3 is 14 residues long. V dropped 1 base and J dropped 0 bases, with 6 bases sitting between them. Germline V lookup: CDR1 SGHTA, CDR2 FQGNSA.

The CDR3 DNA is TGCAGCTCCGGGGGAGGGGGCTACGAGCAGTACTTC. It specifies CSSGGGGYEQYF. The chain has TRBV29-1 and TRBJ2-7; a weak D match, TRBD2 (7 bases). Trimming took off 8 bases at V and 3 bases at J, with 14 bases between the two ends. From germline, CDR1 is SQVTM and CDR2 ANQGSEA. This CDR3 is built from 12 residues.

CDR3 in amino acids: CASSDMGLMNNQPQHF. DNA of the CDR3: TGTGCCAGCAGTGACATGGGGCTAATGAACAATCAGCCCCAGCATTTT. The V and J genes are TRBV6-1 and TRBJ1-5; weak D call: TRBD1 (5 bases). The CDR3 has 16 residues. Trimming left V 3 bases short and J 3 bases short, with 15 bases between. Looked up from germline, CDR1 is MNHNS and CDR2 is SASEGT.

The chain recombines TRBV3-1 (or the pseudogene TRBV3-2) with TRBJ2-3, with 7 bases aligning to TRBD2. Germline trimming cut 5 bases from V and 2 bases from J; bases unmatched to any gene: 7. The CDR3 has 15 residues. The germline V gene has CDR1 LGHDT and CDR2 YNNKEL (reference sequence). The CDR3 region has the DNA TGTGCCAGCAGCTTAGGGAGGGAGATCACAGATACGCAGTATTTT. Its protein product is CASSLGREITDTQYF.